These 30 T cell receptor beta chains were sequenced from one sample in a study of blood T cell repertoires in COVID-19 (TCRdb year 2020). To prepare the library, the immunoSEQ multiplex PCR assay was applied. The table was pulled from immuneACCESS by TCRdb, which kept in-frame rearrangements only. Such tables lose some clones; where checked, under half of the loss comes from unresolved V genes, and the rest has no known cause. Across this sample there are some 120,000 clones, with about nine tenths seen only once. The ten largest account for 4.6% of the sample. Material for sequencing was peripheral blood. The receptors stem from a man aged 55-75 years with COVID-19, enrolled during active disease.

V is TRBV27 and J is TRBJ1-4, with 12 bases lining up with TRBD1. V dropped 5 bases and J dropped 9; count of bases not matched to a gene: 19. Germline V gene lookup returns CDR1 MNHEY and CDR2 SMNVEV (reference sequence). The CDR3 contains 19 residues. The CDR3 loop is CASSPLRDRGRWVGQKLFF. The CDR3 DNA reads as TGTGCCAGCAGTCCTCTCCGGGACAGGGGGCGCTGGGTAGGACAAAAACTGTTTTTT.

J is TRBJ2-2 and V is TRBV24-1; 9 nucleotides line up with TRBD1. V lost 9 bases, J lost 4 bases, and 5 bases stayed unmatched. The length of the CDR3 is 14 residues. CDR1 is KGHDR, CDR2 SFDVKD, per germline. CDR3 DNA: TGTGCCACCCGGGACAGGGAGGGCACCGGGGAGCTGTTTTTT. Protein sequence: CATRDREGTGELFF.

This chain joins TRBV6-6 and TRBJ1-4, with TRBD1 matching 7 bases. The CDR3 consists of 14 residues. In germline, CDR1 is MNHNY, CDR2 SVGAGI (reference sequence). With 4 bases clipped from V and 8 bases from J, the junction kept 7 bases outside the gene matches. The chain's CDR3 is CASSSTGNLEKLFF. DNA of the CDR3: TGTGCCAGCAGTTCGACAGGGAATTTGGAAAAACTGTTTTTT.

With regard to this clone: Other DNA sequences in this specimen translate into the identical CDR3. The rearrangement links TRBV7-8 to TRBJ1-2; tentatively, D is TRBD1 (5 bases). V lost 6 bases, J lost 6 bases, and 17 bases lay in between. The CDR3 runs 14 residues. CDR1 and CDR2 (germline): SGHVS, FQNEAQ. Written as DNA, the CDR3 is TGTGCCAGCAGTGGATGGGGGGGGTCGAATGGCTACACCTTC. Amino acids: CASSGWGGSNGYTF.

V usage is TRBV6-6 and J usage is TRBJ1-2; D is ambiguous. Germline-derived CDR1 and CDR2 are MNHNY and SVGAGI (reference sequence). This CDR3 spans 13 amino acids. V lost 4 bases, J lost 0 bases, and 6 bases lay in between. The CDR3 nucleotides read TGTGCCAGCAGTTCAGGATCTAACTATGGCTACACCTTC. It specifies CASSSGSNYGYTF.

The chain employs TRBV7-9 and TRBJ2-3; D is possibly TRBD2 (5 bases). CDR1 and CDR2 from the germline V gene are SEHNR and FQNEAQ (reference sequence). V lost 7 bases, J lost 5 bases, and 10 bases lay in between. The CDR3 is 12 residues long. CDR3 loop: CASNPEGDTQYF. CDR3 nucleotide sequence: TGTGCCAGCAACCCAGAGGGAGATACGCAGTATTTT.

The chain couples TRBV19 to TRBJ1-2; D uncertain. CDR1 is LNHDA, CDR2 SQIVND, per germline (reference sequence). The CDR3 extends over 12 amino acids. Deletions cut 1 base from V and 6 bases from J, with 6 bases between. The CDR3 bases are TGTGCCAGTAGTATAGCGTCCCATGGCTACACCTTC. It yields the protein CASSIASHGYTF.

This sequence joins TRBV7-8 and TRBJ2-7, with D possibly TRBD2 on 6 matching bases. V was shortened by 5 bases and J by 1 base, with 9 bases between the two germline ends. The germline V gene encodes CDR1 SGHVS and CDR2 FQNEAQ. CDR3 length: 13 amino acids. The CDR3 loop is CASSRDSSYEQYF. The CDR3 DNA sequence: TGTGCCAGCAGCAGGGACTCTTCCTACGAGCAGTACTTC.

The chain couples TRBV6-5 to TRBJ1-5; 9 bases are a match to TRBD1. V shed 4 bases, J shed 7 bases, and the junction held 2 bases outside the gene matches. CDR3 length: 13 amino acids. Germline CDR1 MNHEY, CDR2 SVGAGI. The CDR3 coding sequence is TGTGCCAGCAGTTCGACAGGGGGGCAGCCCCAGCATTTT. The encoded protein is CASSSTGGQPQHF.

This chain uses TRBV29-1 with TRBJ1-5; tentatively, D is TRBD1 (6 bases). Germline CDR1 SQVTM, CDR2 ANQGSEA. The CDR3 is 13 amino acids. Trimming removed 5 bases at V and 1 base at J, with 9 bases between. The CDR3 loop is CSVSTGSNQPQHF. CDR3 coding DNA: TGCAGCGTTTCTACAGGGAGCAATCAGCCCCAGCATTTT.

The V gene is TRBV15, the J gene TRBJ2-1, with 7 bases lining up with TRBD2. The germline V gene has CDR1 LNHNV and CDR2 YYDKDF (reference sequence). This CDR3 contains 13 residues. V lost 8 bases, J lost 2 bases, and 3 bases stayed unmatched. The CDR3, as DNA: TGTGCCACCGGGGGGGAAACCTACAATGAGCAGTTCTTC. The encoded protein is CATGGETYNEQFF.

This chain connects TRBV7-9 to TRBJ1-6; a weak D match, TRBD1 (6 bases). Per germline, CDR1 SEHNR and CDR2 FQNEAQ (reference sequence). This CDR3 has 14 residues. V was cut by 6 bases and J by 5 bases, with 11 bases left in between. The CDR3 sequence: CASSHRADNSPLHF. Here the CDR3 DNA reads TGTGCCAGCAGTCACAGGGCAGATAATTCACCCCTCCACTTT.

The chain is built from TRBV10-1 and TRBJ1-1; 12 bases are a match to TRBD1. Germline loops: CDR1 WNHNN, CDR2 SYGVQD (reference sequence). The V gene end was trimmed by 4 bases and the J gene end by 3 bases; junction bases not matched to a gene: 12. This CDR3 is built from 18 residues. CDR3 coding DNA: TGCGCCAGCAGTGTGGGATCCGGGACAGGGGGCTCGTACACTGAAGCTTTCTTT. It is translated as CASSVGSGTGGSYTEAFF.

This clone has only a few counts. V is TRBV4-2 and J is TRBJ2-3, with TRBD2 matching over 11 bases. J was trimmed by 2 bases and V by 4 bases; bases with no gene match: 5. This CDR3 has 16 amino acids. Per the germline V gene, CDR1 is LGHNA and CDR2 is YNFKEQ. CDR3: CASSPGTSGLTDTQYF. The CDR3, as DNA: TGTGCCAGCAGCCCCGGGACTAGCGGACTCACAGATACGCAGTATTTT.

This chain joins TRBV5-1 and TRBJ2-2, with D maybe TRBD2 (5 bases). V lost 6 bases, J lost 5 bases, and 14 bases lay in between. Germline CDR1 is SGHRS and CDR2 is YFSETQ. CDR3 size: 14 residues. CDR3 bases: TGCGCCAGCAACCCCGGAGGAGGTACCGGGGAGCTGTTTTTT. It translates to CASNPGGGTGELFF. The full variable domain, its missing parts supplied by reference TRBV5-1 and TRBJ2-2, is KAGVTQTPRYLIKTRGQQVTLSCSPISGHRSVSWYQQTPGQGLQFLFEYFSETQRNKGNFPGRFSGRQFSNSRSEMNVSTLELGDSALYLCASNPGGGTGELFFGEGSRLTVL.

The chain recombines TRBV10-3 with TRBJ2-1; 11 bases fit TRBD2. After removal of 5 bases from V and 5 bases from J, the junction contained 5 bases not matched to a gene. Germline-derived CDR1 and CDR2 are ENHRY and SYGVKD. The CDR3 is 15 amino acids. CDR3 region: CAISSGLAADNEQFF. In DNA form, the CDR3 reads TGTGCCATCAGTTCGGGACTAGCGGCTGACAATGAGCAGTTCTTC.

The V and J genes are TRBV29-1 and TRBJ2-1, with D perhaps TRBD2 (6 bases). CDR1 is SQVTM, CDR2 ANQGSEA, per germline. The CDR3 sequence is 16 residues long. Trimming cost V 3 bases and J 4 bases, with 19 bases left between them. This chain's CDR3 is CSVEGFKGLEYNEQFF. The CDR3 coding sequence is TGCAGCGTTGAGGGGTTCAAGGGACTGGAATACAATGAGCAGTTCTTC.

The CDR3 DNA follows: TGCAGTGCCAGTACCGGGACAGCAAGCACTGAAGCTTTCTTT. Amino acids: CSASTGTASTEAFF. The rearrangement uses TRBV20-1 and TRBJ1-1, with 7 positions matching TRBD1. In germline, CDR1 is DFQATT, CDR2 SNEGSKA (reference sequence). V lost 6 bases, J lost 4 bases, and 11 bases stayed unmatched. This CDR3 is 14 amino acids long.

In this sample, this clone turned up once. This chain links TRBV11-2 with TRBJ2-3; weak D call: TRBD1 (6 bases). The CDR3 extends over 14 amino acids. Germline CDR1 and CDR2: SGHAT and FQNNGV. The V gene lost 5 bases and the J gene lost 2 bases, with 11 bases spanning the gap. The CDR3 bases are TGTGCCAGCAGCGACGGACAGACCACAGATACGCAGTATTTT. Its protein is CASSDGQTTDTQYF.

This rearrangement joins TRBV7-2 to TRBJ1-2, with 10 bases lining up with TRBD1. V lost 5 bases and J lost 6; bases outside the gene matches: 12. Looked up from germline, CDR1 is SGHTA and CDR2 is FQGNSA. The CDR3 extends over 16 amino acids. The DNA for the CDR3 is TGTGCCAGCAGCCCCCCTGAGGACAGGGGGGGAGATGGCTACACCTTC. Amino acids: CASSPPEDRGGDGYTF.

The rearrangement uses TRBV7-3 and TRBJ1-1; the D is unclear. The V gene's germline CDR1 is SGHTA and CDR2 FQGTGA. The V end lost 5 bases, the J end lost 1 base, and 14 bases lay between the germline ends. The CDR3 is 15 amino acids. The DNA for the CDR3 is TGTGCCAGCAGCCCTTCGGGCGGGGAGAACACTGAAGCTTTCTTT. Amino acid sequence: CASSPSGGENTEAFF. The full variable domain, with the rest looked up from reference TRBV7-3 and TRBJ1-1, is GAGVSQTPSNKVTEKGKYVELRCDPISGHTALYWYRQSLGQGPEFLIYFQGTGAADDSGLPNDRFFAVRPEGSVSTLKIQRTERGDSAVYLCASSPSGGENTEAFFGQGTRLTVV.

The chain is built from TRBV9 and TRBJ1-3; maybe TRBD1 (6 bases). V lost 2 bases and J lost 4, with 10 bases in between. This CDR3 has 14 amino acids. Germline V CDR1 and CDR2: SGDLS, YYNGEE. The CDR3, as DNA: TGTGCCAGCAGCGTTACAGGGAACGGAAACACCATATATTTT. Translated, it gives CASSVTGNGNTIYF. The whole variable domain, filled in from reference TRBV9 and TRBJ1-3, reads DSGVTQTPKHLITATGQRVTLRCSPRSGDLSVYWYQQSLDQGLQFLIQYYNGEERAKGNILERFSAQQFPDLHSELNLSSLELGDSALYFCASSVTGNGNTIYFGEGSWLTVV.

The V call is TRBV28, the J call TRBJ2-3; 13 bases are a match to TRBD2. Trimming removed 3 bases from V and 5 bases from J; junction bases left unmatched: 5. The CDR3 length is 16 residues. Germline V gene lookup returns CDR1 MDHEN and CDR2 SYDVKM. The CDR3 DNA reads TGTGCCAGCAGTTTCTGGACTAGCGGGAGTGAAGATACGCAGTATTTT. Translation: CASSFWTSGSEDTQYF.

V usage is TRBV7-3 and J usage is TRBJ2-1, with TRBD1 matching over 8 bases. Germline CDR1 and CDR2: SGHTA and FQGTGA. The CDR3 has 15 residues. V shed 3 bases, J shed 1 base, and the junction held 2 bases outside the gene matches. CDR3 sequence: CASSFDRGSYNEQFF. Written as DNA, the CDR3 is TGTGCCAGCAGCTTCGACAGGGGATCCTACAATGAGCAGTTCTTC.

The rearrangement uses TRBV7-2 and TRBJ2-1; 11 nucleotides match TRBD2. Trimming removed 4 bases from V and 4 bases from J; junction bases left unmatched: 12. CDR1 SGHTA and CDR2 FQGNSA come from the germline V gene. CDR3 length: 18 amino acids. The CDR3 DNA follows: TGTGCCAGCAGCTCACCCTCTCGGGTAGCGGGAGGGTACAATGAGCAGTTCTTC. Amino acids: CASSSPSRVAGGYNEQFF. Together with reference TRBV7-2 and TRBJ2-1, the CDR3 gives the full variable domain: GAGVSQSPSNKVTEKGKDVELRCDPISGHTALYWYRQSLGQGLEFLIYFQGNSAPDKSGLPSDRFSAERTGGSVSTLTIQRTQQEDSAVYLCASSSPSRVAGGYNEQFFGPGTRLTVL.

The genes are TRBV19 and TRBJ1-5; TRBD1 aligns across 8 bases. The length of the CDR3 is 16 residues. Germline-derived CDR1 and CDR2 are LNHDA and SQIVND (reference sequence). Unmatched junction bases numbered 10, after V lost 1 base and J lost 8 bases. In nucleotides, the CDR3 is TGTGCCAGTAGTATAGGGGGACAGGTCCCATTTGAGCCCCAGCATTTT. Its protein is CASSIGGQVPFEPQHF.

The CDR3 sequence is CAWSPDRGGYQPQHF. CDR3 nucleotides: TGTGCCTGGAGTCCCGACAGGGGAGGATATCAGCCCCAGCATTTT. This chain joins TRBV30 and TRBJ1-5, with 8 bases that match TRBD1. The CDR3 loop spans 15 amino acids. V gave up 2 bases and J gave up 5 bases; unmatched junction bases: 8. CDR1 is GTSNPN, CDR2 SVGIG, per germline (reference sequence). Full variable domain (rest looked up from reference TRBV30 and TRBJ1-5): SQTIHQWPATLVQPVGSPLSLECTVEGTSNPNLYWYRQAAGRGLQLLFYSVGIGQISSEVPQNLSASRPQDRQFILSSKKLLLSDSGFYLCAWSPDRGGYQPQHFGDGTRLSIL.

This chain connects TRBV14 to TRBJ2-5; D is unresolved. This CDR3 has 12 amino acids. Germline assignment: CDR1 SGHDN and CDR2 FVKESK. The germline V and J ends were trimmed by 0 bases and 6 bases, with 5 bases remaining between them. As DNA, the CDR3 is TGTGCCAGCAGCCAAGATTGGCAGACCCAGTACTTC. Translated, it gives CASSQDWQTQYF.

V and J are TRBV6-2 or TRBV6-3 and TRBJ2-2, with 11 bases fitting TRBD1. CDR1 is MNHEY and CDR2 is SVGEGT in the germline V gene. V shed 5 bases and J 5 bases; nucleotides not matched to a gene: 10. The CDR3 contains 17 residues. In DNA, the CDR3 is TGTGCCAGCAGTCCCGTTGGACAGGGGGCGCGGACCGGGGAGCTGTTTTTT. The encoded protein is CASSPVGQGARTGELFF.

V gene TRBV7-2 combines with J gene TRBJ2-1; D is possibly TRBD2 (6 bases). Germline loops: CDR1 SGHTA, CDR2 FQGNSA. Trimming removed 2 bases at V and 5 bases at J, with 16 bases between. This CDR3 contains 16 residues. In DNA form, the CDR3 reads TGTGCCAGCAGCTTATGGACCGGGACTCGCAACAATGAGCAGTTCTTC. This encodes CASSLWTGTRNNEQFF. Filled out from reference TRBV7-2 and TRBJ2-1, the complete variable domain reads GAGVSQSPSNKVTEKGKDVELRCDPISGHTALYWYRQSLGQGLEFLIYFQGNSAPDKSGLPSDRFSAERTGGSVSTLTIQRTQQEDSAVYLCASSLWTGTRNNEQFFGPGTRLTVL.